The sequence of this T cell receptor beta chain was determined in a study of T cells in localized non-small cell lung cancer. About this clone itself: What it recognizes is unknown.

Data came from immunoSEQ multiplex PCR; TCRdb stores just in-frame clones and leaves some out. The sample has 2,100 or so clones, roughly 40% seen once; the top ten hold roughly 10%. Points from the study as a whole: In adjacent lung, a median roughly 60 of the top 100 tumor clones were found. Longer overall survival accompanied higher blood T cell density.

Trimming pared 0 bases from V and 0 bases from J, leaving 12 bases between. Germline V gene sequence: CDR1 LNHNV, CDR2 YYDKDF (reference sequence). The CDR3 sequence is 17 residues long. The clonotype was recovered from a male donor aged 60 or over with stage II squamous cell lung carcinoma. Specimen: lung tumor tissue, collected before any cancer treatment. This chain uses TRBV15 with TRBJ2-4; D is undetermined. This CDR3 reads CATSRDKIGLAKNIQYF. The CDR3 bases are TGTGCCACCAGCAGAGATAAAATTGGATTAGCCAAAAACATTCAGTACTTC.